This T cell receptor (beta chain) was obtained from a study of vaccination and CD4 T cells after COVID-19. Study at large: Samples taken post-COVID came a median about 3 months after diagnosis, ranging from 35 to 161. Control cultures used a CEFX viral epitope pool, an HIV-1 Nef peptide pool, or no peptide.

Comment on this clonotype: Antigen unknown.

V lost 0 bases and J lost 2, with 11 bases in between. The CDR3 has 16 amino acids. Germline V lookup: CDR1 LGHNA, CDR2 YNFKEQ. Treatment here: roughly 11-day PBMC culture with coronavirus spike peptide pools or control peptides (ViraFEST assay). Spanning March to December 2020, the positive PCR dates came before US Alpha, Beta and Delta variants. Negative selection purified CD4+ T cells after about nine days of culture. The Oncomine TCR Beta short-read assay was applied to DNA of cultured CD4+ T cells. Using its own MiXCR run on the PCR reads, TCRdb lists one record per CDR3 protein. The sample lists 16,000 or so distinct CDR3 sequences; about 45% were seen once.

The source material was CD4+ T cells from blood, cultured in vitro, sampled after SARS-CoV-2 vaccination. This receptor was obtained from a human donor who had recovered from COVID-19. The chain uses TRBV4-2 and TRBJ2-1; weak D call: TRBD1 (5 bases). In DNA form, the CDR3 reads TGTGCCAGCAGCCAAGATTCCCAGGGTACCTACAATGAGCAGTTCTTC. Its protein product is CASSQDSQGTYNEQFF.